This T cell receptor (beta chain) comes out of a study of blood T cells in healthy people across ages. General study findings and limits: Researchers report that TCR beta diversity correlated strongly with naive T cell percentage. It was held that diversity estimates obtained from one million T cells represented underestimates.

No fewer than 6.5 million PBMCs went into each sample. A note on this clonotype: No antigen is known for it.

The germline gives CDR1 LGHNA, CDR2 YSLEER. Between the trimmed V and J ends, which lost 0 bases and 0 bases, there was a span of 19 bases. The CDR3 is 19 amino acids. Next came a second PCR, run for about 7 to 12 cycles, which used a sample-barcoded 5' primer along with a J-beta primer mix. In TCRdb, the 5' RACE reads were re-called with MiXCR into one record per CDR3 protein. Among about 1.1 million distinct CDR3 sequences listed, approximately 38% were seen once. The sequenced sample consisted of blood. This TCR came from a man aged 18 to 30 in good health. The chain has TRBV4-3 and TRBJ2-3, with D maybe TRBD2 (7 bases). The CDR3 bases are TGCGCCAGCAGCCAAGATGGCGGGGGCAGGGCATCTAGCACAGATACGCAGTATTTT. It is translated as CASSQDGGGRASSTDTQYF.